A single sample is the source of the 24 T cell receptor beta chains below, sequenced in a study of shared clonotypes between healthy human individuals. Sequencing was performed with immunoSEQ multiplex PCR; in TCRdb, only in-frame clones are kept and a portion is missing. The table shows approximately 2.3 million clones, with 85% to 95% occurring only once. Sequenced sample: naive CD4+ T cells from PBMCs. Subset indicated: CD45RA+ positively selected. The receptors were gathered from a man aged 18-30 years in good health. Some clones in this sample may be carry-over from other donors' samples.

The chain links TRBV7-2 to TRBJ1-5; TRBD1 aligns across 8 bases. Germline V gene lookup returns CDR1 SGHTA and CDR2 FQGNSA. V dropped 6 bases and J dropped 3; count of bases not matched to a gene: 7. The CDR3 runs 15 residues. DNA for the CDR3: TGTGCCAGCAGTCAGGGGGACAGGTTCAATCAGCCCCAGCATTTT. This codes for CASSQGDRFNQPQHF.

As concerns this clone: This sample also contains other DNA sequences that code for the same CDR3. The rearrangement links TRBV5-1 to TRBJ1-5; D is uncertain. Germline V gene lookup returns CDR1 SGHRS and CDR2 YFSETQ. V lost 1 base to trimming and J lost 0 bases, with 8 bases between them. The CDR3 is made up of 15 amino acids. CDR3 in amino acids: CASSLFGDSNQPQHF. As DNA, the CDR3 is TGCGCCAGCAGCTTGTTCGGGGATAGCAATCAGCCCCAGCATTTT. Complete variable domain (other parts from reference TRBV5-1 and TRBJ1-5): KAGVTQTPRYLIKTRGQQVTLSCSPISGHRSVSWYQQTPGQGLQFLFEYFSETQRNKGNFPGRFSGRQFSNSRSEMNVSTLELGDSALYLCASSLFGDSNQPQHFGDGTRLSIL.

V and J are TRBV7-2 and TRBJ2-7, with a tentative D call TRBD2 (6 bases). Germline CDR1 and CDR2: SGHTA and FQGNSA. CDR3 length equals 17 residues. Trimming removed 2 bases from V and 6 bases from J, with 23 bases in between. The CDR3: CASSLRSSGTAPLEQYF. The CDR3 nucleotides read TGTGCCAGCAGCTTAAGGAGTAGCGGAACCGCTCCCCTCGAGCAGTACTTC.

The chain joins TRBV19 to TRBJ2-2; D is uncertain. The germline V gene encodes CDR1 LNHDA and CDR2 SQIVND (reference sequence). This CDR3 contains 16 residues. Trimming shortened V by 4 bases and J by 5 bases, and 17 bases separated the two germline ends. CDR3 coding DNA: TGTGCCAGTAGTACCACTTCTCCCTCGTTAACCGGGGAGCTGTTTTTT. Protein: CASSTTSPSLTGELFF. Using reference TRBV19 and TRBJ2-2 for the parts outside the CDR3, the full variable domain is DGGITQSPKYLFRKEGQNVTLSCEQNLNHDAMYWYRQDPGQGLRLIYYSQIVNDFQKGDIAEGYSVSREKKESFPLTVTSAQKNPTAFYLCASSTTSPSLTGELFFGEGSRLTVL.

The gene calls are TRBV28 and TRBJ2-5; no definite D call. The V end was cut by 2 bases, the J end by 1 base, with 5 bases between. The CDR3 sequence is 13 residues long. Germline CDR1 is MDHEN and CDR2 is SYDVKM. The CDR3 is CASSLTLQETQYF. The CDR3 region has the DNA TGTGCCAGCAGTTTAACCCTCCAAGAGACCCAGTACTTC.

The J gene is TRBJ1-1, the V gene TRBV29-1; D is uncertain. This CDR3 has 12 residues. V was trimmed by 4 bases and J by 4 bases, leaving 10 bases between them. The germline CDR1 and CDR2 sequences are SQVTM and ANQGSEA. The CDR3 DNA reads as TGCAGCGTTGGTCATAGGGTCACTGAAGCTTTCTTT. It encodes CSVGHRVTEAFF.

This sequence joins TRBV11-3 and TRBJ2-3; 10 nucleotides match TRBD2. CDR1 and CDR2 from the germline V gene are SGHNT and YENEEA. After removal of 5 bases from V and 4 bases from J, the junction contained 9 bases not matched to a gene. The CDR3 loop spans 16 amino acids. The CDR3 spells CASSRGLAGAADTQYF. Here the CDR3 DNA reads TGTGCCAGCAGCAGGGGCCTAGCGGGAGCCGCAGATACGCAGTATTTT.

The chain recombines TRBV18 with TRBJ2-7, with a possible D match to TRBD1 (6 bases). The CDR3 is 15 residues long. V dropped 3 bases and J dropped 0 bases, with 12 bases sitting between them. The germline V gene has CDR1 KGHSH and CDR2 LQKENI. The CDR3 is CASSPGAISSYEQYF. The CDR3 DNA reads as TGTGCCAGCTCACCGGGGGCGATCAGCTCCTACGAGCAGTACTTC.

This clone appeared a single time. The same CDR3 can be traced to other DNA sequences in this sample. The chain's CDR3 is CASSYGGAEQYF. CDR3 bases: TGTGCCAGCAGTTACGGCGGCGCCGAGCAGTACTTC. The chain employs TRBV27 and TRBJ2-7; D gene unclear. There are 12 residues in the CDR3. Trimming took 4 bases from V and 6 from J, leaving 10 bases between them. CDR1 and CDR2 from the germline V gene are MNHEY and SMNVEV (reference sequence).

This chain links TRBV28 with TRBJ2-7; TRBD2 aligns across 12 bases. The V segment lost 3 bases and the J segment 8 bases; nucleotides outside the gene matches: 5. Germline CDR1 MDHEN, CDR2 SYDVKM. The CDR3 runs to 14 residues. The CDR3 DNA is TGTGCCAGCAGTTTGACGACTAGCGGGAGTAAGCAGTACTTC. Residues: CASSLTTSGSKQYF.

This clone is a singleton in its sample. This sample includes further DNA sequences coding for the same CDR3. This chain's CDR3 is CASSSQGYEQYF. The CDR3 region has the DNA TGTGCCAGCAGCTCGCAGGGCTACGAGCAGTACTTC. This chain uses TRBV7-2 with TRBJ2-7; maybe TRBD1 (5 bases). Germline CDR1 reads SGHTA; CDR2 reads FQGNSA. The CDR3 extends over 12 amino acids. With 4 bases removed from V and 3 bases from J, the gap between germline ends came to 7 bases. Full variable domain (outside the CDR3, taken from reference TRBV7-2 and TRBJ2-7): GAGVSQSPSNKVTEKGKDVELRCDPISGHTALYWYRQSLGQGLEFLIYFQGNSAPDKSGLPSDRFSAERTGGSVSTLTIQRTQQEDSAVYLCASSSQGYEQYFGPGTRLTVT.

This sequence joins TRBV11-2 and TRBJ2-2, with D perhaps matching TRBD1 (5 bases). Germline V gene lookup returns CDR1 SGHAT and CDR2 FQNNGV. This CDR3 is built from 13 residues. Trimming stripped 6 bases from V and 7 bases from J, with 12 bases between. This CDR3 reads CASSRDSYGELFF. The CDR3 DNA reads as TGTGCCAGCAGTCGAGACAGCTACGGGGAGCTGTTTTTT.

The genes are TRBV14 and TRBJ2-5, with TRBD2 matching 11 bases. J gave up 5 bases and V 2 bases, and 10 bases lay outside the gene matches. This CDR3 spans 17 amino acids. In germline, CDR1 is SGHDN, CDR2 FVKESK. The CDR3, as DNA: TGTGCCAGCAGCCAAACCCCAAGACTAGCGGGATTGGAGACCCAGTACTTC. This translates into CASSQTPRLAGLETQYF.

CDR3 loop: CASSLYTQGHRNQPQHF. The DNA of the CDR3 is TGTGCCAGTAGTCTCTACACCCAGGGACATAGAAATCAGCCCCAGCATTTT. The chain recombines TRBV19 with TRBJ1-5; D may be TRBD1 (6 bases). CDR3 size: 17 residues. V lost 5 bases to trimming and J lost 4 bases, with 21 bases between them. Looked up from germline, CDR1 is LNHDA and CDR2 is SQIVND (reference sequence).

To note about this clone: Different DNA sequences within this sample yield the same CDR3. CDR3 in DNA: TGTGCCAGCAGTTTAGCAGGGGGCCGTTCAGATACGCAGTATTTT. Translation: CASSLAGGRSDTQYF. The chain employs TRBV28 and TRBJ2-3; TRBD1 matches 8 bases. Germline CDR1 MDHEN, CDR2 SYDVKM. J gave up 4 bases and V 2 bases, and 5 bases lay outside the gene matches. The CDR3 has 15 residues.

Turning to this clone: Other DNA sequences in this sample translate to the same CDR3. V gene TRBV5-6 combines with J gene TRBJ2-7, with D perhaps matching TRBD1 (6 bases). The CDR3 contains 12 residues. Trimming cost V 4 bases and J 7 bases, with 12 bases left between them. Germline V CDR1 and CDR2: SGHDT, YYEEEE. In DNA form, the CDR3 reads TGTGCCAGCAGCCTGACAGGATATGAGCAGTACTTC. Amino acid sequence: CASSLTGYEQYF.

The chain couples TRBV5-1 to TRBJ1-1; the D is unclear. V shed 0 bases and J shed 7 bases, with 13 bases lying between them. Germline V CDR1 and CDR2: SGHRS, YFSETQ. This CDR3 is 14 amino acids long. CDR3 in amino acids: CASSLEARRSEAFF. The CDR3 DNA follows: TGCGCCAGCAGCTTGGAGGCCAGGCGAAGTGAAGCTTTCTTT.

The J gene is TRBJ2-3, the V gene TRBV14; the D gene could be TRBD1 or TRBD2 (5 bases each). The CDR3 covers 16 residues. Germline lookup yields CDR1 SGHDN and CDR2 FVKESK. V lost 0 bases and J lost 9, with 19 bases in between. The CDR3 loop reads CASSQETVWGPETQYF. The DNA for the CDR3 is TGTGCCAGCAGCCAAGAAACCGTATGGGGACCTGAGACGCAGTATTTT.

The rearrangement uses TRBV5-1 and TRBJ1-3, with D unclear. The CDR3 runs 15 residues. Trimming pared 4 bases from V and 4 bases from J, leaving 15 bases between. Germline assignment: CDR1 SGHRS and CDR2 YFSETQ. CDR3 coding DNA: TGCGCCAGCAGCGTCGGTGAGGTGGCCGGAAACACCATATATTTT. Translated, it gives CASSVGEVAGNTIYF.

The V call is TRBV7-9, the J call TRBJ2-5, with D possibly TRBD1 on 6 matching bases. Germline lookup yields CDR1 SEHNR and CDR2 FQNEAQ (reference sequence). V lost 6 bases, J lost 5 bases, and 13 bases lay in between. The CDR3 is 13 residues long. CDR3 sequence: CASSPRGSETQYF. Written as DNA, the CDR3 is TGTGCCAGCAGTCCCAGGGGATCCGAGACCCAGTACTTC.

The rearrangement joins TRBV11-2 to TRBJ2-3; TRBD2 agrees at 12 bases. The V gene end was trimmed by 5 bases and the J gene end by 6 bases; junction bases not matched to a gene: 6. CDR3 length: 15 residues. Germline lookup yields CDR1 SGHAT and CDR2 FQNNGV. The DNA for the CDR3 is TGTGCCAGCAGCCCAACCCTAGCGGGAGGGGATACGCAGTATTTT. Translation gives CASSPTLAGGDTQYF.

The chain uses TRBV28 and TRBJ2-4; TRBD2 aligns across 8 bases. Trimming cost V 4 bases and J 8 bases; bases outside gene matches: 13. Germline V gives CDR1 MDHEN, CDR2 SYDVKM. The CDR3 covers 16 residues. The CDR3 DNA reads as TGTGCCAGCAGTTCTCGTGCGGGGACTAGTTATCACATTCAGTACTTC. Translating gives CASSSRAGTSYHIQYF. The full variable domain, rest sourced from reference TRBV28 and TRBJ2-4, is DVKVTQSSRYLVKRTGEKVFLECVQDMDHENMFWYRQDPGLGLRLIYFSYDVKMKEKGDIPEGYSVSREKKERFSLILESASTNQTSMYLCASSSRAGTSYHIQYFGAGTRLSVL.

The chain is built from TRBV6-5 and TRBJ2-3, with D perhaps matching TRBD1 (5 bases). V gave up 4 bases and J gave up 2 bases, with 16 bases separating them. This CDR3 is 16 amino acids long. Germline CDR1 MNHEY, CDR2 SVGAGI. The CDR3: CASSWARVPHTDTQYF. The CDR3 DNA reads TGTGCCAGCAGTTGGGCCAGGGTCCCCCACACAGATACGCAGTATTTT.

Notes on this clone: The sample has other DNA sequences that encode this CDR3 too. V gene TRBV2 combines with J gene TRBJ2-1; unclear D gene. Germline values: CDR1 SNHLY, CDR2 FYNNEI. This CDR3 contains 12 residues. V was cut by 4 bases and J by 4 bases, with 5 bases left in between. CDR3: CASSGPYNEQFF. For the CDR3, the DNA is TGTGCCAGCAGTGGGCCGTACAATGAGCAGTTCTTC.